These 29 T cell receptor beta chains share one sample of origin, sequenced in a study of blood T cell repertoires in COVID-19 (dated by TCRdb to the early 2020s). The library relied on the immunoSEQ multiplex PCR assay. This is the immuneACCESS table as TCRdb keeps it, with only in-frame sequences that have V and J called. A part of the clones is gone; compared with another copy, unresolved V genes explain less than half, and the rest is unexplained. The sample records about 160,000 clones, roughly four fifths of which are singletons. Of the sample, 8% to 13% falls within the top ten clones. Material for sequencing was peripheral blood. The receptor source for this set is a man aged 55 to 70 with active or convalescent COVID-19.

V is TRBV3-1 (or the pseudogene TRBV3-2) and J is TRBJ2-7; D remains ambiguous. This CDR3 contains 13 residues. Germline CDR1 LGHDT, CDR2 YNNKEL (reference sequence). With 7 bases removed from V and 6 bases from J, the gap between germline ends came to 16 bases. The CDR3: CASKARKDGEQYF. For the CDR3, the DNA is TGTGCCAGCAAGGCTAGGAAGGATGGCGAGCAGTACTTC.

This clone was recorded a few times. The chain is built from TRBV28 and TRBJ2-2; 7 nucleotides match TRBD1. The CDR3 runs 16 residues. With 2 bases clipped from V and 0 bases from J, the junction kept 3 bases outside the gene matches. CDR1 is MDHEN, CDR2 SYDVKM, per germline. The CDR3 loop is CASSLGDSSNTGELFF. The CDR3 DNA is TGTGCCAGCAGTTTAGGGGACAGTTCGAACACCGGGGAGCTGTTTTTT.

The V call is TRBV5-1, the J call TRBJ2-1, with 10 bases matching TRBD2. The germline CDR1 and CDR2 sequences are SGHRS and YFSETQ. The CDR3 is 16 residues long. V trimming: 0 bases; J trimming: 5 bases; junction bases outside the gene matches: 5. CDR3 nucleotides: TGCGCCAGCAGCTTGGTGCCTAGCGGGGGAAACAATGAGCAGTTCTTC. Translation: CASSLVPSGGNNEQFF.

The V and J genes are TRBV27 and TRBJ1-5; 7 nucleotides match TRBD1. Germline assignment: CDR1 MNHEY and CDR2 SMNVEV (reference sequence). The CDR3 totals 14 residues. CDR3 sequence (DNA): TGTATTGAAGGGGGCAATTATAGCAATCAGCCCCAGCATTTT. Translation: CIEGGNYSNQPQHF.

This chain uses TRBV11-2 with TRBJ2-3; perhaps TRBD1 as D (5 bases). This CDR3 comprises 17 residues. Between the trimmed V and J ends, which lost 1 base and 0 bases, there was a span of 14 bases. The germline V gene has CDR1 SGHAT and CDR2 FQNNGV. The DNA of the CDR3 is TGTGCCAGCAGCTTAGTCGGACACCGCATTAGCACAGATACGCAGTATTTT. This encodes CASSLVGHRISTDTQYF.

The chain recombines TRBV4-2 with TRBJ2-1; 8 bases fit TRBD2. Germline-derived CDR1 and CDR2 are LGHNA and YNFKEQ. The length of the CDR3 is 17 residues. V lost 4 bases, J lost 5 bases, and 13 bases stayed unmatched. CDR3 loop: CASSLTWVAGINNEQFF. In DNA form, the CDR3 reads TGTGCCAGCAGCCTCACATGGGTAGCGGGAATCAACAATGAGCAGTTCTTC.

This chain links TRBV13 with TRBJ2-7; TRBD2 is a possible D gene (5 bases). The V end was cut by 5 bases, the J end by 1 base, with 12 bases between. Germline lookup yields CDR1 PRHDT and CDR2 FYEKMQ (reference sequence). CDR3 size: 14 residues. The CDR3 is CASSAPEDSYEQYF. CDR3 coding DNA: TGTGCCAGCAGCGCCCCGGAGGATTCCTACGAGCAGTACTTC.

The chain combines TRBV7-9 with TRBJ1-6, with a possible D match to TRBD1 (5 bases). The germline CDR1 and CDR2 sequences are SEHNR and FQNEAQ (reference sequence). This CDR3 has 15 amino acids. The germline V and J ends were trimmed by 0 bases and 10 bases, with 13 bases remaining between them. CDR3 in amino acids: CASSLASRVLSPLHF. The CDR3 DNA is TGTGCCAGCAGCTTAGCGTCCAGGGTGTTATCACCCCTCCACTTT.

The chain has TRBV5-1 and TRBJ1-6, with TRBD1 matching over 8 bases. V shed 3 bases and J 7 bases; nucleotides not matched to a gene: 9. The CDR3 has 16 residues. Germline V gene lookup returns CDR1 SGHRS and CDR2 YFSETQ. The CDR3 reads CASSWQDRGENSPLHF. The CDR3 nucleotides read TGCGCCAGCAGCTGGCAAGACAGGGGAGAGAATTCACCCCTCCACTTT.

The chain joins TRBV7-9 to TRBJ1-2; D perhaps matches TRBD1 (6 bases). V was cut by 0 bases and J by 7 bases, with 9 bases left in between. The germline CDR1 and CDR2 sequences are SEHNR and FQNEAQ (reference sequence). The CDR3 is made up of 13 amino acids. The CDR3 protein is CASSLAQGPGYTF. For the CDR3, the DNA is TGTGCCAGCAGCTTAGCCCAGGGGCCTGGCTACACCTTC.

The CDR3 DNA sequence: TGTGCCAGCAGTTCGACAGGCTATAACTATGGCTACACCTTC. Encoded protein: CASSSTGYNYGYTF. V and J are TRBV28 and TRBJ1-2; TRBD1 might be the D (6 bases). Trimming took off 4 bases at V and 1 base at J, with 10 bases between the two ends. CDR1 is MDHEN, CDR2 SYDVKM, per germline. The CDR3 length is 14 residues.

The chain uses TRBV6-5 and TRBJ1-1, with no clear D. This CDR3 spans 12 amino acids. Germline V gene data show CDR1 as MNHEY and CDR2 as SVGAGI. Trimming shortened V by 5 bases and J by 7 bases, and 11 bases separated the two germline ends. The DNA of the CDR3 is TGTGCCAGCAGTCGGACGGGATTTGAAGCTTTCTTT. Its translation is CASSRTGFEAFF.

This chain joins TRBV28 and TRBJ1-4; maybe TRBD1 (6 bases). V was shortened by 5 bases and J by 0 bases, with 16 bases between the two germline ends. This CDR3 is built from 17 residues. Germline lookup yields CDR1 MDHEN and CDR2 SYDVKM. The DNA of the CDR3 is TGTGCCAGCAGTGGGGGCACGGGACGGGCAACTAATGAAAAACTGTTTTTT. This gives the protein CASSGGTGRATNEKLFF.

The V call is TRBV7-9, the J call TRBJ2-3; 13 bases fit TRBD2. Germline lookup yields CDR1 SEHNR and CDR2 FQNEAQ (reference sequence). This CDR3 region has 15 residues. V lost 4 bases to trimming and J lost 6 bases; unmatched junction nucleotides: 4. CDR3 residues: CASSWTSGRVDTQYF. In DNA form, the CDR3 reads TGTGCCAGCAGCTGGACTAGCGGGAGAGTCGATACGCAGTATTTT.

The chain links TRBV19 to TRBJ2-7; 7 bases line up with TRBD2. The CDR3 totals 14 residues. The ends lost 3 bases at V and 3 bases at J; junction bases unmatched: 5. Per germline, CDR1 LNHDA and CDR2 SQIVND (reference sequence). The CDR3 loop is CASSIYGTNYEQYF. As DNA, the CDR3 is TGTGCCAGTAGTATTTATGGGACTAACTACGAGCAGTACTTC.

The V call is TRBV21-1, the J call TRBJ2-4; TRBD1, the table's D call, was not compared with the DNA. TRBV21-1 is recorded as a pseudogene. CDR3 size: 15 residues. The CDR3 here is CASSVGPPAKNIQYF. In DNA, the CDR3 is TGTGCCAGCAGCGTGGGGCCCCCAGCCAAAAACATTCAGTACTTC.

This clone was seen just once. This chain uses TRBV18 with TRBJ1-1, with D perhaps matching TRBD1 (5 bases). This CDR3 region has 14 residues. Trimming cost V 0 bases and J 7 bases, with 12 bases left between them. Germline V CDR1 and CDR2: KGHSH, LQKENI. CDR3 sequence reads: CASSPPSRAGEAFF. CDR3 nucleotides: TGTGCCAGCTCACCACCGTCCAGGGCTGGTGAAGCTTTCTTT.

The chain employs TRBV2 and TRBJ1-1; possibly TRBD1 for D (6 bases). V dropped 6 bases and J dropped 1 base, with 12 bases sitting between them. CDR1 SNHLY and CDR2 FYNNEI come from the germline V gene. The CDR3 is 14 amino acids. This CDR3 reads CASRDSGQNTEAFF. The CDR3 coding sequence is TGTGCCAGCAGGGATTCGGGACAGAACACTGAAGCTTTCTTT.

With respect to this clone: One end of the junction varies from germline; a read error may be responsible. The chain employs TRBV27 and TRBJ2-3; TRBD1 matches at 7 bases. From germline, CDR1 is MNHEY and CDR2 SMNVEV (reference sequence). This CDR3 comprises 11 residues. DNA for the CDR3: TGTGCCAGCAGTTTAGAAGGGGGCGGGTGTTTT. Its protein product is CASSLEGGGCF.

This clone was found once. The V gene is TRBV6-2 or TRBV6-3, the J gene TRBJ1-2; D possibly corresponds to TRBD1 (6 bases). V was shortened by 2 bases and J by 4 bases, with 14 bases between the two germline ends. The CDR3 sequence is 15 residues long. Germline V gene sequence: CDR1 MNHEY, CDR2 SVGEGT. The CDR3 sequence is CASSYQGIGRYGYTF. The CDR3 bases are TGTGCCAGCAGTTACCAGGGGATCGGTCGCTATGGCTACACCTTC.

The CDR3 DNA reads TGTGCCAGTAGTATGCAGGCCTCCCAAGAGACCCAGTACTTC. Protein product: CASSMQASQETQYF. V and J are TRBV19 and TRBJ2-5; D is undetermined. Trimming took 3 bases from V and 1 from J, leaving 9 bases between them. Germline CDR1 and CDR2: LNHDA and SQIVND (reference sequence). The CDR3 extends over 14 amino acids.

The CDR3 coding sequence is TGCAGCGTTCTGGGGGGAGTGGACTATGGCTACACCTTC. Amino acids: CSVLGGVDYGYTF. The chain employs TRBV29-1 and TRBJ1-2; tentatively, D is TRBD1 (5 bases). There are 13 residues in the CDR3. V lost 5 bases and J 3 bases, leaving 13 bases between the germline ends. The germline gives CDR1 SQVTM, CDR2 ANQGSEA.

The V call is TRBV6-5, the J call TRBJ2-1, with D perhaps TRBD2 (6 bases). This CDR3 is built from 14 residues. The germline V gene encodes CDR1 MNHEY and CDR2 SVGAGI. The ends were cut back, 7 bases at V and 3 bases at J, with 13 bases in the middle. The CDR3 bases are TGTGCCAGCACCCCCCGGGGGTACTACAATGAGCAGTTCTTC. Translated, it gives CASTPRGYYNEQFF.

V gene TRBV18 combines with J gene TRBJ2-1; weak D call: TRBD2 (6 bases). The CDR3 runs 14 residues. V lost 3 bases and J 3 bases, leaving 9 bases between the germline ends. CDR1 KGHSH and CDR2 LQKENI come from the germline V gene. Here the CDR3 reads CASSPTRDYNEQFF. In DNA, the CDR3 is TGTGCCAGCTCACCGACTAGAGACTACAATGAGCAGTTCTTC. Full variable domain (missing parts from reference TRBV18 and TRBJ2-1): NAGVMQNPRHLVRRRGQEARLRCSPMKGHSHVYWYRQLPEEGLKFMVYLQKENIIDESGMPKERFSAEFPKEGPSILRIQQVVRGDSAAYFCASSPTRDYNEQFFGPGTRLTVL.

This clone came up a few times. CDR3 DNA: TGTGCCAGCAGCTTAAGACAGAACACTGAAGCTTTCTTT. It specifies CASSLRQNTEAFF. J is TRBJ1-1 and V is TRBV11-1; D uncertain. CDR1 is SGHAT, CDR2 FQDESV, per germline (reference sequence). V shed 2 bases and J shed 1 base, with 5 bases lying between them. This CDR3 is 13 amino acids long.

V and J are TRBV13 and TRBJ2-7; 7 bases align to TRBD1. J was trimmed by 5 bases and V by 5 bases; bases with no gene match: 9. The CDR3 is made up of 14 amino acids. Germline CDR1 and CDR2: PRHDT and FYEKMQ (reference sequence). CDR3 DNA: TGTGCCAGCAGCAAACAGGGGTTGATTGACGAGCAGTACTTC. Translating it yields CASSKQGLIDEQYF.

In its sample, this clone was seen once. Here the CDR3 DNA reads TGCGCCAGCAGCGTAGCCCCCGGGACAACGGTCCAGCCCCAGCATTTT. As protein: CASSVAPGTTVQPQHF. V and J are TRBV5-1 and TRBJ1-5, with D tentatively TRBD1 (6 bases). The CDR3 length is 16 residues. Looked up from germline, CDR1 is SGHRS and CDR2 is YFSETQ. V gave up 4 bases and J gave up 7 bases, with 21 bases separating them.

The gene calls are TRBV23-1 and TRBJ1-5; 12 bases match TRBD1. TRBV23-1 is flagged as an ORF with uncertain function. This CDR3 region has 18 residues. J gave up 2 bases and V 0 bases, and 5 bases lay outside the gene matches. CDR3 sequence reads: CASSQSGQGAPGNQPQHF. The CDR3 nucleotides read TGCGCCAGCAGTCAATCGGGACAGGGGGCGCCTGGCAATCAGCCCCAGCATTTT.

The chain recombines TRBV18 with TRBJ2-3; 7 bases match TRBD1. V was pared by 3 bases and J by 5 bases, with 5 bases of the junction left unmatched. The CDR3 covers 14 residues. Per the germline V gene, CDR1 is KGHSH and CDR2 is LQKENI. The CDR3 sequence: CASSPDRAGDTQYF. The CDR3 nucleotides read TGTGCCAGCTCACCCGACAGGGCGGGAGATACGCAGTATTTT. Together with reference TRBV18 and TRBJ2-3, the CDR3 gives the full variable domain: NAGVMQNPRHLVRRRGQEARLRCSPMKGHSHVYWYRQLPEEGLKFMVYLQKENIIDESGMPKERFSAEFPKEGPSILRIQQVVRGDSAAYFCASSPDRAGDTQYFGPGTRLTVL.